Following are 25 T cell receptor beta chains from one sample sequenced in a study of T cell responses to AZD1222 COVID-19 vaccine. Sequencing used immunoSEQ multiplex PCR; TCRdb keeps in-frame clones, though not all of them. The sample lists around 60,000 clones, about 90% occurring once. Specimen: peripheral blood, collected on day 0 of AZD1222 vaccination. The receptors were gathered from an adult in good health.

CDR3 nucleotides: TGTGCCAGCTCACCGACAGGGAACACCGGGGAGCTGTTTTTT. Encoded protein: CASSPTGNTGELFF. V usage is TRBV18 and J usage is TRBJ2-2; a possible D gene is TRBD1 (6 bases). In germline, CDR1 is KGHSH, CDR2 LQKENI. The CDR3 is 14 residues long. Trimming stripped 3 bases from V and 1 base from J, with 6 bases between.

This sequence joins TRBV21-1 and TRBJ1-5. TRBV21-1 is a known pseudogene. This CDR3 contains 14 residues. The CDR3, as DNA: TGTGCCAGCAGCAGCGCTGATGGCAATCAGCCCCAGCATTTT. Translation: CASSSADGNQPQHF.

The chain recombines TRBV14 with TRBJ1-1; no reliable D call. The germline V and J ends were trimmed by 4 bases and 2 bases, with 11 bases remaining between them. The CDR3 covers 14 residues. Germline V lookup: CDR1 SGHDN, CDR2 FVKESK. The CDR3 region has the DNA TGTGCCAGCAGCCCCCTCGGGTTAAACACTGAAGCTTTCTTT. This sequence encodes CASSPLGLNTEAFF.

The chain joins TRBV12-3 or TRBV12-4 to TRBJ2-1, with D possibly TRBD2 on 6 matching bases. The CDR3 has 11 residues. V was clipped by 7 bases and J by 10 bases, with 11 bases between them. This CDR3 reads CASIRGSEQFF. CDR3 nucleotide sequence: TGTGCCAGCATCCGGGGGTCGGAGCAGTTCTTC.

Notes on this clone: This CDR3 is also generated by other DNA sequences in the sample. The CDR3 here is CSAEGQMNTEAFF. The CDR3 DNA sequence: TGCAGCGCTGAGGGACAGATGAACACTGAAGCTTTCTTT. The V and J genes are TRBV29-1 and TRBJ1-1; 7 bases align to TRBD1. This CDR3 spans 13 amino acids. The germline V gene has CDR1 SQVTM and CDR2 ANQGSEA. After removal of 7 bases from V and 0 bases from J, the junction contained 5 bases not matched to a gene. Full variable domain (rest looked up from reference TRBV29-1 and TRBJ1-1): SAVISQKPSRDICQRGTSLTIQCQVDSQVTMMFWYRQQPGQSLTLIATANQGSEATYESGFVIDKFPISRPNLTFSTLTVSNMSPEDSSIYLCSAEGQMNTEAFFGQGTRLTVV.

This rearrangement joins TRBV3-1 (or the pseudogene TRBV3-2) to TRBJ1-5; D ambiguous. The CDR3 loop spans 14 amino acids. The germline V and J ends were trimmed by 1 base and 6 bases, with 10 bases remaining between them. Germline V lookup: CDR1 LGHDT, CDR2 YNNKEL (reference sequence). CDR3: CASSQGSRGQPQHF. DNA of the CDR3: TGTGCCAGCAGCCAAGGTTCGCGCGGTCAGCCCCAGCATTTT.

The chain has TRBV5-1 and TRBJ2-2; D is unresolved. V lost 2 bases, J lost 6 bases, and 20 bases lay in between. Germline CDR1 reads SGHRS; CDR2 reads YFSETQ. This CDR3 contains 17 residues. In nucleotides, the CDR3 is TGCGCCAGCAGCTTCCCCCTAGACCGAGGATATGCCGGGGAGCTGTTTTTT. This codes for CASSFPLDRGYAGELFF. Filled out from reference TRBV5-1 and TRBJ2-2, the complete variable domain reads KAGVTQTPRYLIKTRGQQVTLSCSPISGHRSVSWYQQTPGQGLQFLFEYFSETQRNKGNFPGRFSGRQFSNSRSEMNVSTLELGDSALYLCASSFPLDRGYAGELFFGEGSRLTVL.

The V gene is TRBV2, the J gene TRBJ1-1; no reliable D call. This CDR3 is built from 15 residues. Trimming pared 4 bases from V and 0 bases from J, leaving 12 bases between. Germline lookup yields CDR1 SNHLY and CDR2 FYNNEI. CDR3 DNA: TGTGCCAGCAGTGGAGGAAGGGTCATGAACACTGAAGCTTTCTTT. This encodes CASSGGRVMNTEAFF.

This clone was observed once. The rearrangement uses TRBV4-1 and TRBJ1-6; D gene uncertain. The CDR3 contains 15 residues. Per the germline V gene, CDR1 is MGHRA and CDR2 is YSYEKL. The germline V and J ends were trimmed by 6 bases and 0 bases, with 9 bases remaining between them. CDR3 coding DNA: TGCGCCAGCAGGCAGGAGAGCTCCTATAATTCACCCCTCCACTTT. Translation gives CASRQESSYNSPLHF.

The chain is built from TRBV5-1 and TRBJ2-1, with TRBD2 identical over 12 bases. The germline V gene encodes CDR1 SGHRS and CDR2 YFSETQ. The V gene end was trimmed by 4 bases and the J gene end by 3 bases; junction bases not matched to a gene: 2. The CDR3 is 15 residues long. The CDR3 is CASSPTSGSYNEQFF. CDR3 DNA: TGCGCCAGCAGCCCGACTAGCGGGAGCTACAATGAGCAGTTCTTC.

There are a few counts of this clone. The chain has TRBV5-1 and TRBJ2-7, with 8 bases lining up with TRBD2. This CDR3 has 14 amino acids. Germline CDR1 reads SGHRS; CDR2 reads YFSETQ. J lost 7 bases, V lost 4 bases, and 10 bases had no gene match. In DNA, the CDR3 is TGCGCCAGCAGCCCGGGACTAGTTCAAGGAGAGCAGTACTTC. Its protein is CASSPGLVQGEQYF. Variable domain in full (rest from reference TRBV5-1 and TRBJ2-7): KAGVTQTPRYLIKTRGQQVTLSCSPISGHRSVSWYQQTPGQGLQFLFEYFSETQRNKGNFPGRFSGRQFSNSRSEMNVSTLELGDSALYLCASSPGLVQGEQYFGPGTRLTVT.

The chain employs TRBV29-1 and TRBJ2-4; D might be TRBD1 (5 bases). This CDR3 spans 11 amino acids. V shed 6 bases and J shed 5 bases, with 8 bases lying between them. Germline CDR1 is SQVTM and CDR2 is ANQGSEA. This CDR3 is CSVTDQNIQYF. The CDR3 coding sequence is TGCAGCGTGACAGACCAAAACATTCAGTACTTC.

The chain combines TRBV5-8 with TRBJ1-5; D gene unclear. Germline CDR1 is SGHTS and CDR2 is YDEGEE. This CDR3 region has 14 residues. Deletions cut 0 bases from V and 2 bases from J, with 6 bases between. CDR3 sequence: CASSLGYGNQPQHF. CDR3 coding DNA: TGTGCCAGCAGCTTGGGGTACGGCAATCAGCCCCAGCATTTT.

This sequence joins TRBV5-4 and TRBJ1-6; no clear D. This CDR3 is built from 15 residues. The V end was cut by 0 bases, the J end by 7 bases, with 11 bases between. Germline lookup yields CDR1 SGHNT and CDR2 YYREEE (reference sequence). The CDR3 DNA reads TGTGCCAGCAGCTTGGCGGCAGGAATAAATTCACCCCTCCACTTT. Amino acids: CASSLAAGINSPLHF. Looking up the rest from reference TRBV5-4 and TRBJ1-6 gives the full variable domain: ETGVTQSPTHLIKTRGQQVTLRCSSQSGHNTVSWYQQALGQGPQFIFQYYREEENGRGNFPPRFSGLQFPNYSSELNVNALELDDSALYLCASSLAAGINSPLHFGNGTRLTVT.

The chain couples TRBV20-1 to TRBJ1-2, with TRBD1 identical over 10 bases. CDR1 and CDR2 (germline): DFQATT, SNEGSKA (reference sequence). The CDR3 runs to 15 residues. V gave up 3 bases and J gave up 4 bases; unmatched junction bases: 8. CDR3 region: CSASTGTGDFYGYTF. The CDR3 nucleotides are TGCAGTGCTAGTACCGGGACAGGGGACTTCTATGGCTACACCTTC.

V gene TRBV28 combines with J gene TRBJ1-1, with unresolved D. V dropped 8 bases and J dropped 0 bases, with 13 bases sitting between them. CDR3 length: 14 amino acids. The germline gives CDR1 MDHEN, CDR2 SYDVKM. The CDR3 DNA reads as TGTGCCAGCTTCCCGGGCAGCCTGAACACTGAAGCTTTCTTT. This sequence encodes CASFPGSLNTEAFF.

V is TRBV30 and J is TRBJ2-7; 7 bases map to TRBD1. This CDR3 region has 12 residues. The V segment lost 6 bases and the J segment 5 bases; nucleotides outside the gene matches: 7. The germline gives CDR1 GTSNPN, CDR2 SVGIG (reference sequence). Here the CDR3 reads CACDRVGNEQYF. The CDR3 bases are TGTGCCTGCGACAGGGTCGGGAACGAGCAGTACTTC.

The rearrangement joins TRBV3-1 (or the pseudogene TRBV3-2) to TRBJ2-5; 9 nucleotides align to TRBD2. J gave up 7 bases and V 4 bases, and 7 bases lay outside the gene matches. The CDR3 extends over 14 amino acids. Germline loops: CDR1 LGHDT, CDR2 YNNKEL (reference sequence). CDR3 residues: CASSPGLARPTQYF. DNA for the CDR3: TGTGCCAGCAGCCCGGGACTAGCCCGCCCGACCCAGTACTTC.

The chain employs TRBV15 and TRBJ2-1, with 9 bases identical to TRBD1. V was clipped by 5 bases and J by 4 bases; unmatched bases: 6. This CDR3 contains 15 residues. In germline, CDR1 is LNHNV, CDR2 YYDKDF (reference sequence). The CDR3 protein is CATSVRDRAYNEQFF. DNA for the CDR3: TGTGCCACCAGCGTGCGGGACAGGGCTTACAATGAGCAGTTCTTC.

The V call is TRBV7-2, the J call TRBJ2-7; D is unresolved. V lost 2 bases and J lost 5, with 13 bases in between. Germline V lookup: CDR1 SGHTA, CDR2 FQGNSA. The CDR3 length is 14 residues. CDR3 DNA sequence: TGTGCCAGCAGCTTATATTGGCGGCTCCACGAGCAGTACTTC. Protein: CASSLYWRLHEQYF.

The chain carries TRBV3-1 (or the pseudogene TRBV3-2) and TRBJ2-2, with 15 bases fitting TRBD2. CDR3 size: 16 residues. Germline V CDR1 and CDR2: LGHDT, YNNKEL (reference sequence). Trimming took 4 bases from V and 5 from J; bases not matched to a gene: 2. CDR3 residues: CASSPGLAGGTGELFF. In nucleotides, the CDR3 is TGTGCCAGCAGCCCTGGACTAGCGGGGGGGACCGGGGAGCTGTTTTTT.

The gene calls are TRBV6-5 and TRBJ1-2, with D hard to call. Germline V gene lookup returns CDR1 MNHEY and CDR2 SVGAGI. The CDR3 spans 13 residues. V was clipped by 6 bases and J by 0 bases, with 8 bases between them. CDR3: CASRKVTNYGYTF. As DNA, the CDR3 is TGTGCCAGCAGAAAGGTCACTAACTATGGCTACACCTTC.

V is TRBV3-1 (or the pseudogene TRBV3-2) and J is TRBJ2-7, with 8 positions matching TRBD2. The CDR3 length is 14 residues. Germline V lookup: CDR1 LGHDT, CDR2 YNNKEL (reference sequence). Germline trimming cut 4 bases from V and 0 bases from J; bases unmatched to any gene: 2. The CDR3 coding sequence is TGTGCCAGCAGCCTAGCGGGGCACTCCTACGAGCAGTACTTC. Translated: CASSLAGHSYEQYF.

The chain carries TRBV3-1 (or the pseudogene TRBV3-2) and TRBJ1-5; D is perhaps TRBD1 (5 bases). V lost 1 base to trimming and J lost 7 bases, with 11 bases between them. Germline V gene lookup returns CDR1 LGHDT and CDR2 YNNKEL (reference sequence). This CDR3 spans 14 amino acids. The CDR3 reads CASSQGQGDQPQHF. The CDR3 bases are TGTGCCAGCAGCCAAGGACAAGGGGACCAGCCCCAGCATTTT.

The chain couples TRBV7-9 to TRBJ2-1; D is possibly TRBD2 (5 bases). The length of the CDR3 is 15 residues. The V gene lost 2 bases and the J gene lost 4 bases, with 12 bases spanning the gap. Germline CDR1 reads SEHNR; CDR2 reads FQNEAQ (reference sequence). The CDR3, as DNA: TGTGCCAGCAGCTTATCCCGGACTCCATACAATGAGCAGTTCTTC. Its protein product is CASSLSRTPYNEQFF.